This is a list of T cell receptor beta chains from one sample in a study of blood T cell repertoires in COVID-19. Assay: immunoSEQ multiplex PCR; the TCRdb copy retains only in-frame clones and omits some. The sample lists around 66,000 clones; around three quarters were seen once. The sequencing input was peripheral blood. Receptors were obtained from a human donor in a cohort sampled during active COVID-19. Both conserved end residues are part of each CDR3. A D gene is named only where the DNA matches it firmly. Where a row states a size, it is once, few, many or the class of an expanded clone; other rows omit it.

clone size	D gene	V gene	J gene	CDR3 protein	CDR3 DNA
.	.	TRBV24-1	TRBJ1-3	CATSDSTAGNTIYF	TGTGCCACCAGTGATTCGACAGCTGGAAACACCATATATTTT
few	.	TRBV28	TRBJ1-2	CASNPGRTREGYTF	TGTGCCAGCAACCCCGGCAGGACGCGGGAAGGCTACACCTTC
.	.	TRBV6-2/TRBV6-3	TRBJ2-2	CASSYGRQGPGELFF	TGTGCCAGCAGTTACGGTCGGCAGGGGCCCGGGGAGCTGTTTTTT
.	.	TRBV5-4	TRBJ1-3	CASSFLGTPGNTIYF	TGTGCCAGCAGCTTTCTCGGGACACCTGGAAACACCATATATTTT
.	TRBD1	TRBV28	TRBJ1-2	CASGKSTGGGPNYGYTF	TGTGCCAGCGGCAAATCGACAGGGGGAGGGCCTAACTATGGCTACACCTTC
.	TRBD1	TRBV5-1	TRBJ1-6	CASSPGQSSYNSPLHF	TGCGCCAGCAGCCCGGGACAGAGCTCCTATAATTCACCCCTCCACTTT
once	TRBD1	TRBV4-2	TRBJ1-4	CASSPPSTGYNEKLFF	TGTGCCAGCAGCCCCCCCTCGACAGGGTATAATGAAAAACTGTTTTTT
.	.	TRBV19	TRBJ2-2	CASSHGIGNTGELFF	TGTGCCAGTAGTCACGGGATTGGGAACACCGGGGAGCTGTTTTTT
.	.	TRBV11-2	TRBJ1-6	CASSPPARSPLHF	TGTGCCAGCAGCCCCCCTGCGCGTTCACCCCTCCACTTT
.	.	TRBV10-3	TRBJ1-2	CAISADGDYGYTF	TGTGCCATCAGTGCAGACGGAGACTATGGCTACACCTTC
.	TRBD2	TRBV27	TRBJ2-3	CASTARGLRGDTQYF	TGTGCCAGCACCGCCCGGGGACTACGGGGAGATACGCAGTATTTT
.	TRBD1	TRBV19	TRBJ1-2	CASWARGENYGYTF	TGTGCCTCTTGGGCCAGGGGGGAGAACTATGGCTACACCTTC
once	TRBD1	TRBV12-3/TRBV12-4	TRBJ1-5	CASSGQGTQPQHF	TGTGCCAGCTCGGGACAGGGTACTCAGCCCCAGCATTTT
.	.	TRBV5-1	TRBJ2-3	CASSIYTDTQYF	TGCGCCAGCAGCATATACACAGATACGCAGTATTTT
.	.	TRBV9	TRBJ2-7	CASSVSPTGYEQYF	TGTGCCAGCAGCGTATCCCCCACGGGGTACGAGCAGTACTTC
.	.	TRBV25-1	TRBJ1-6	CATWTYWKEADNSPLHF	TGTGCCACCTGGACATATTGGAAAGAGGCAGATAATTCACCCCTCCACTTT
.	TRBD2	TRBV29-1	TRBJ2-5	CSVDLAGGSGETQYF	TGCAGCGTTGACCTAGCGGGAGGTTCCGGGGAGACCCAGTACTTC
.	.	TRBV20-1	TRBJ2-5	CSVRAVETQYF	TGCAGTGTCAGGGCTGTAGAGACCCAGTACTTC
few	TRBD2	TRBV28	TRBJ2-7	CASSLGGGRSGSQYF	TGTGCCAGCAGTTTAGGGGGCGGGAGGTCGGGGTCGCAGTACTTC
.	.	TRBV2	TRBJ2-7	CASSEARSDSYEQYF	TGTGCCAGCAGTGAAGCAAGGAGCGACTCCTACGAGCAGTACTTC